This T cell receptor beta chain emerged from a study of blood T cell repertoires in COVID-19. This CDR3 contains 13 residues. Germline loops: CDR1 SNHLY, CDR2 FYNNEI. Between the trimmed V and J ends, which lost 6 bases and 5 bases, there was a span of 14 bases. Clones were read by immunoSEQ multiplex PCR, and TCRdb kept only the in-frame ones, dropping some. The data hold 30,000 or so clones, with over 75% observed a single time. This TCR was recovered from a man aged 80 or over with acute or convalescent COVID-19. Source material: peripheral blood. V and J are TRBV2 and TRBJ2-7; D is perhaps TRBD2 (6 bases). The CDR3 DNA sequence: TGTGCCAGCAGCGGCGGGACCTTTGACGAGCAGTACTTC. As protein: CASSGGTFDEQYF.